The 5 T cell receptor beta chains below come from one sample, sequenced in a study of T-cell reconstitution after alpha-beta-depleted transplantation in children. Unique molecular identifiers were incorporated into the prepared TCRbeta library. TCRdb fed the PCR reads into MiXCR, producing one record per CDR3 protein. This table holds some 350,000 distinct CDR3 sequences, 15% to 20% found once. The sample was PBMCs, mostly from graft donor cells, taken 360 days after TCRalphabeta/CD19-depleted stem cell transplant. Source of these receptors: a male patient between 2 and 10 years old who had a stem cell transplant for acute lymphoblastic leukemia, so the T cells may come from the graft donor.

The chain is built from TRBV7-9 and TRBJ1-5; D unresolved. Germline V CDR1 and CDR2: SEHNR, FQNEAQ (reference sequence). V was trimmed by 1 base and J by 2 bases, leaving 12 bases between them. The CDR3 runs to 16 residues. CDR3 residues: CASSLESTFGNQPQHF. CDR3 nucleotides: TGTGCCAGCAGCTTAGAGTCGACTTTTGGCAATCAGCCCCAGCATTTT.

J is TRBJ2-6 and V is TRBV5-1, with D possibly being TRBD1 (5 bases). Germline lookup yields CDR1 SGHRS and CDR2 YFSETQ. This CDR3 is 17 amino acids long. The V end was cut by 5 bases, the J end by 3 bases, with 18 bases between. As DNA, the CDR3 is TGCGCCAGCAGTTTCGACAGCAAGGGTGTTGGGGCCAACGTCCTGACTTTC. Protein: CASSFDSKGVGANVLTF.

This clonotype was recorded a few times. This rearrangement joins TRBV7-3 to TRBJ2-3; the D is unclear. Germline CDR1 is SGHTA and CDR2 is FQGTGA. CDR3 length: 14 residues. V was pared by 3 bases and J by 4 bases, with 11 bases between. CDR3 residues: CASSFAAAPDTQYF. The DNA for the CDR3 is TGTGCCAGCAGCTTCGCGGCAGCCCCAGATACGCAGTATTTT.

The DNA for the CDR3 is TGTGCCAGCAGTTATGTACTAGCGGGAGCTGGTATTAATGAGCAGTTCTTC. It codes for CASSYVLAGAGINEQFF. The chain joins TRBV6-5 to TRBJ2-1; 11 bases map to TRBD2. There are 17 residues in the CDR3. V lost 3 bases to trimming and J lost 7 bases; unmatched junction nucleotides: 11. Germline CDR1 reads MNHEY; CDR2 reads SVGAGI.

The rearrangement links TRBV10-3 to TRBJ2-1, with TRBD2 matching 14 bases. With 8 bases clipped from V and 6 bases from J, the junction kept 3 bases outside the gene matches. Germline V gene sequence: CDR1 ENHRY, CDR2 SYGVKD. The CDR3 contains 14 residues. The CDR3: CAIGLAGGGNEQFF. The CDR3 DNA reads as TGTGCCATCGGACTAGCGGGAGGTGGCAATGAGCAGTTCTTC.